The TCR beta chain described here comes from a study of T-cell reconstitution after alpha-beta-depleted transplantation in children. V was clipped by 5 bases and J by 2 bases, with 15 bases between them. CDR3 length: 14 amino acids. Germline loops: CDR1 SQVTM, CDR2 ANQGSEA. This sample's TCRbeta library carried unique molecular identifier barcodes. TCRdb re-derived calls from the PCR reads in MiXCR, one entry per CDR3 protein. The profile shows around 200,000 distinct CDR3 sequences, roughly a tenth of them singletons. Only a few counts were recorded for this clonotype. This rearrangement joins TRBV29-1 to TRBJ2-5, with no clear D. The specimen was PBMCs from the stem cell graft donor, collected from the stem cell graft. This receptor was taken from a human donor who donated a stem cell graft to a child with acute lymphoblastic leukemia. The CDR3 DNA sequence: TGCAGCGTTAGCAGCGAACCAATGCAAGAGACCCAGTACTTC. This sequence encodes CSVSSEPMQETQYF.